Listed below are T cell receptor beta chains from one sample, sequenced in a study of T cell clonotyping in hematopoietic cell transplantation. Some clones are missing from TCRdb's copy, which holds only in-frame ones; the method was immunoSEQ multiplex PCR. The repertoire holds about 29,000 clones, with about 90% as singletons. Sequenced material: PBMCs, taken 100 days after allogeneic stem cell transplant. The receptor set was obtained from a female patient aged 45-60 years who had an allogeneic stem cell transplant from a related donor, so the T cells may come from the graft donor. Some clones in this sample may be carry-over from other donors' samples. The CDR3 runs from the conserved cysteine through the conserved F or W. The D gene is left open where the match is weak. The listing skips clone size in some rows; elsewhere it reads once, few, many or a size class.

CDR3 protein: CASSSQGVQPQHF
CDR3 DNA: TGTGCCAGCAGTTCCCAGGGGGTTCAGCCCCAGCATTTT
V gene: TRBV6-5
J gene: TRBJ1-5
D gene: TRBD1
clone size: -

CDR3 protein: CAWSGPGGNTIYF
CDR3 DNA: TGTGCCTGGTCGGGCCCAGGCGGAAACACCATATATTTT
V gene: TRBV30
J gene: TRBJ1-3
D gene: -
clone size: -

CDR3 protein: CASSLPMTRRGLEAFF
CDR3 DNA: TGTGCCAGCAGCCTTCCTATGACCCGGAGGGGACTGGAAGCTTTCTTT
V gene: TRBV11-2
J gene: TRBJ1-1
D gene: -
clone size: -

CDR3 protein: CASSQDSVRTDTQYF
CDR3 DNA: TGTGCCAGCAGCCAAGACAGCGTTCGCACAGATACGCAGTATTTT
V gene: TRBV4-2
J gene: TRBJ2-3
D gene: -
clone size: -

CDR3 protein: CASSFRDRGWENYGYTF
CDR3 DNA: TGTGCCAGCAGCTTCCGGGACAGGGGGTGGGAGAACTATGGCTACACCTTC
V gene: TRBV5-5
J gene: TRBJ1-2
D gene: TRBD1
clone size: -

CDR3 protein: CASSLRQRSLETQYF
CDR3 DNA: TGCGCCAGCAGCCTCCGACAAAGGTCATTGGAGACCCAGTACTTC
V gene: TRBV4-1
J gene: TRBJ2-5
D gene: -
clone size: -

CDR3 protein: CASSENRGDTIYF
CDR3 DNA: TGTGCCAGTAGTGAAAACAGGGGGGACACCATATATTTT
V gene: TRBV19
J gene: TRBJ1-3
D gene: TRBD1
clone size: -

CDR3 protein: CASSPRGRGRGNTEAFF
CDR3 DNA: TGTGCCAGTAGCCCCCGGGGGAGGGGCCGGGGGAACACTGAAGCTTTCTTT
V gene: TRBV19
J gene: TRBJ1-1
D gene: -
clone size: -

CDR3 protein: CASSDSRTSGEETQYF
CDR3 DNA: TGTGCCAGCAGTGATAGTAGGACTAGCGGTGAAGAGACCCAGTACTTC
V gene: TRBV2
J gene: TRBJ2-5
D gene: TRBD2
clone size: -

CDR3 protein: CASSYSTGQDSPLHF
CDR3 DNA: TGTGCCAGCAGTTACTCGACCGGACAAGATTCACCCCTCCACTTT
V gene: TRBV6-5
J gene: TRBJ1-6
D gene: -
clone size: -

CDR3 protein: CASSAGTGVVGELFF
CDR3 DNA: TGTGCCAGCAGCGCCGGGACAGGGGTAGTCGGGGAGCTGTTTTTT
V gene: TRBV9
J gene: TRBJ2-2
D gene: TRBD1
clone size: few

CDR3 protein: CAWTERGLGYGYTF
CDR3 DNA: TGTGCCTGGACCGAGCGGGGGTTGGGCTATGGCTACACCTTC
V gene: TRBV30
J gene: TRBJ1-2
D gene: -
clone size: -

CDR3 protein: CASSRTGQVQPQHF
CDR3 DNA: TGTGCCAGCAGTCGGACAGGGCAGGTACAGCCCCAGCATTTT
V gene: TRBV2
J gene: TRBJ1-5
D gene: TRBD1
clone size: -

CDR3 protein: CASSHQGQETQETQYF
CDR3 DNA: TGCGCCAGCAGCCATCAAGGACAGGAAACCCAAGAGACCCAGTACTTC
V gene: TRBV5-1
J gene: TRBJ2-5
D gene: TRBD1
clone size: -

CDR3 protein: CASSLGGLKETQYF
CDR3 DNA: TGTGCCAGCAGCTTGGGGGGACTAAAAGAGACCCAGTACTTC
V gene: TRBV5-4
J gene: TRBJ2-5
D gene: TRBD2
clone size: -

CDR3 protein: CASSLAKGLETQYF
CDR3 DNA: TGTGCCAGCAGCTTAGCGAAAGGGCTAGAGACCCAGTACTTC
V gene: TRBV7-2
J gene: TRBJ2-5
D gene: -
clone size: -

CDR3 protein: CASSLQGKDTGELFF
CDR3 DNA: TGTGCCAGCAGCTTGCAGGGGAAGGACACCGGGGAGCTGTTTTTT
V gene: TRBV7-6
J gene: TRBJ2-2
D gene: -
clone size: once

CDR3 protein: CASSTGTGAYEQYF
CDR3 DNA: TGCGCCAGCAGCACCGGGACAGGGGCCTACGAGCAGTACTTC
V gene: TRBV5-1
J gene: TRBJ2-7
D gene: TRBD1
clone size: -

CDR3 protein: CASRGWGGISNQPQHF
CDR3 DNA: TGTGCCAGCAGGGGTTGGGGGGGTATTAGCAATCAGCCCCAGCATTTT
V gene: TRBV2
J gene: TRBJ1-5
D gene: -
clone size: -

CDR3 protein: CASTHGQGGYEQYF
CDR3 DNA: TGTGCCAGCACCCATGGACAGGGTGGCTACGAGCAGTACTTC
V gene: TRBV27
J gene: TRBJ2-7
D gene: TRBD1
clone size: -

CDR3 protein: CATRALSPKHEQFF
CDR3 DNA: TGTGCCACCCGAGCACTATCCCCTAAGCATGAGCAGTTCTTC
V gene: TRBV19
J gene: TRBJ2-1
D gene: -
clone size: -

CDR3 protein: CASSLGQGRGETQYF
CDR3 DNA: TGTGCCAGCAGCTTAGGACAGGGCAGGGGAGAGACCCAGTACTTC
V gene: TRBV7-8
J gene: TRBJ2-5
D gene: TRBD1
clone size: -

CDR3 protein: CSVMGRDRGEKLFF
CDR3 DNA: TGCAGCGTTATGGGACGGGACAGGGGAGAAAAACTGTTTTTT
V gene: TRBV29-1
J gene: TRBJ1-4
D gene: TRBD1
clone size: -

CDR3 protein: CASSLQGYSNQPQHF
CDR3 DNA: TGTGCCAGCAGCCTGCAGGGGTATAGCAATCAGCCCCAGCATTTT
V gene: TRBV5-8
J gene: TRBJ1-5
D gene: -
clone size: -

CDR3 protein: CASSLEGRPSKFF
CDR3 DNA: TGTGCCAGCAGCTTGGAAGGACGCCCCTCGAAGTTCTTC
V gene: TRBV5-4
J gene: TRBJ2-1
D gene: -
clone size: -

CDR3 protein: CASSLEGQVYGYTF
CDR3 DNA: TGCGCCAGCAGCTTGGAGGGACAGGTCTATGGCTACACCTTC
V gene: TRBV5-1
J gene: TRBJ1-2
D gene: TRBD1
clone size: -

CDR3 protein: CASSRTGGNTEAFF
CDR3 DNA: TGTGCCAGCAGCCGGACAGGGGGGAACACTGAAGCTTTCTTT
V gene: TRBV5-5
J gene: TRBJ1-1
D gene: TRBD1
clone size: -

CDR3 protein: CSVLSGVSGYGYTF
CDR3 DNA: TGCAGCGTGCTCTCAGGGGTATCGGGGTATGGCTACACCTTC
V gene: TRBV29-1
J gene: TRBJ1-2
D gene: -
clone size: -

CDR3 protein: CATSRPLNRDQETQYF
CDR3 DNA: TGTGCCACCAGCAGGCCGTTAAACAGGGATCAAGAGACCCAGTACTTC
V gene: TRBV15
J gene: TRBJ2-5
D gene: -
clone size: -

CDR3 protein: CASSETRPLGGYTF
CDR3 DNA: TGTGCCAGCAGTGAAACCCGACCTTTGGGGGGCTACACCTTC
V gene: TRBV6-1
J gene: TRBJ1-2
D gene: -
clone size: -

CDR3 protein: CAISESGNQPQHF
CDR3 DNA: TGTGCCATCAGTGAGTCGGGGAATCAGCCCCAGCATTTT
V gene: TRBV10-3
J gene: TRBJ1-5
D gene: -
clone size: -